This T cell receptor beta chain was captured in a study of cytomegalovirus exposure and HLA in healthy donors. TCRdb's table, derived via immunoSEQ multiplex PCR, lists solely in-frame clones and lacks some. In the table there are roughly 150,000 clones, 85% to 90% of which are singletons. It was the roughly 120-subject validation cohort, separate from the approximately 700-subject first cohort, to which the donors belonged. Comment on this clone: Antigen unknown.

Study-level points and caveats: Rarity characterized most TCR sequences, yet some public TCRs appeared in many donors.

Specimen: PBMCs. This receptor was obtained from a young woman in good health and CMV-seropositive.

CDR3 sequence reads: CASSSPGTPAYNEQFF. CDR3 DNA sequence: TGTGCCAGCAGCTCCCCCGGGACTCCTGCCTACAATGAGCAGTTCTTC. The chain links TRBV5-4 to TRBJ2-1, with D tentatively TRBD2 (6 bases). The CDR3 length is 16 residues. The germline V and J ends were trimmed by 3 bases and 2 bases, with 15 bases remaining between them. Germline V gene data show CDR1 as SGHNT and CDR2 as YYREEE (reference sequence).